The subject of this entry is one T cell receptor (beta chain). The data derive from a study of blood T cell repertoires in COVID-19. Study-wide context: Samples representing acute and convalescent COVID-19 were sourced from the United States, Italy and Spain.

In the study's own analysis: Reference gene primer amplification yielded estimated nucleated cell counts. Clones were sequenced by immunoSEQ multiplex PCR, and TCRdb holds only the in-frame ones, with some missing. The V and J calls and clone size come from that table; D and trimming were worked out from the DNA. Among some 240,000 clones listed, over 75% were seen once. The V gene's germline CDR1 is MNHEY and CDR2 SMNVEV (reference sequence). This CDR3 is built from 14 residues. Between the trimmed V and J ends, which lost 3 bases and 1 base, there was a span of 9 bases. V and J are TRBV27 and TRBJ1-1; D is possibly TRBD1 (6 bases). This clonotype originated in a woman in her 70s with COVID-19, enrolled during active disease. The sample taken for sequencing was peripheral blood. The CDR3 is CASSFAGANTEAFF. CDR3 in DNA: TGTGCCAGCAGTTTTGCGGGGGCGAACACTGAAGCTTTCTTT.